This is a list of T cell receptor beta chains from one sample in a study of Graves' ophthalmopathy and Graves' hyperthyroidism. From the multiplex PCR reads, TCRdb called clonotypes with MiXCR, one entry per CDR3 protein. The sample lists approximately 460,000 distinct CDR3 sequences, around 14% occurring once. The sequencing input was blood. These receptors all stem from a woman in her twenties or thirties with Graves' ophthalmopathy. Each CDR3 is given with its conserved first and last residue. Each record gives: V gene, J gene, D gene, clone size, CDR3 protein, CDR3 DNA. The D gene is left open where the match is weak. Sizes are listed as once, few, many, or a class for an expanded clone.

v_gene: TRBV10-3; j_gene: TRBJ1-2; d_gene: NA; abundance: many; CDR3aa: CAIEADGNYGYTF; CDR3nt: TGTGCCATCGAAGCGGACGGAAACTATGGCTACACCTTC
v_gene: TRBV7-9; j_gene: TRBJ1-1; d_gene: TRBD1; abundance: many; CDR3aa: CASSDYRGTEAFF; CDR3nt: TGTGCCAGCAGCGACTACAGGGGCACTGAAGCTTTCTTT
v_gene: TRBV4-1; j_gene: TRBJ2-6; d_gene: TRBD1; abundance: few; CDR3aa: CASSKTGDGANVLTF; CDR3nt: TGCGCCAGCAGCAAGACAGGGGACGGGGCCAACGTCCTGACTTTC
v_gene: TRBV7-2; j_gene: TRBJ2-5; d_gene: TRBD2; abundance: few; CDR3aa: CASSRSGSEETQYF; CDR3nt: TGTGCCAGCAGCCGGAGCGGGAGCGAAGAGACCCAGTACTTC
v_gene: TRBV6-5; j_gene: TRBJ1-1; d_gene: NA; abundance: many; CDR3aa: CASSYTSGNTGTEAFF; CDR3nt: TGTGCCAGCAGTTACACTTCAGGGAACACCGGCACTGAAGCTTTCTTT
v_gene: TRBV4-1; j_gene: TRBJ2-7; d_gene: NA; abundance: many; CDR3aa: CASSRELAPGGEQYF; CDR3nt: TGCGCCAGCAGCCGAGAACTAGCCCCTGGGGGCGAGCAGTACTTC
v_gene: TRBV24-1; j_gene: TRBJ2-2; d_gene: NA; abundance: many; CDR3aa: CATSGGRINSGELFF; CDR3nt: TGTGCCACCAGTGGGGGCAGGATCAACTCCGGGGAGCTGTTTTTT
v_gene: TRBV27; j_gene: TRBJ2-5; d_gene: NA; abundance: few; CDR3aa: CASSIRRQAQETQYF; CDR3nt: TGTGCCAGCAGTATCCGCCGCCAAGCCCAAGAGACCCAGTACTTC
v_gene: TRBV12-3/TRBV12-4; j_gene: TRBJ1-5; d_gene: NA; abundance: few; CDR3aa: CASSLGGGPNQPQHF; CDR3nt: TGTGCCAGCTCCCTCGGCGGGGGACCAAATCAGCCCCAGCATTTT
v_gene: TRBV30; j_gene: TRBJ2-7; d_gene: TRBD2; abundance: many; CDR3aa: CACNWGLGGEKQYF; CDR3nt: TGTGCCTGCAATTGGGGACTAGGGGGTGAGAAGCAGTACTTC
v_gene: TRBV28; j_gene: TRBJ2-5; d_gene: TRBD1; abundance: many; CDR3aa: CASSTGTGRETQYF; CDR3nt: TGTGCCAGCAGTACCGGGACAGGGAGAGAGACCCAGTACTTC